Listed below are T cell receptor beta chains from one sample, sequenced in a study of Ad26.COV2.S vaccination and SARS-CoV-2 variants. Clones were read by immunoSEQ multiplex PCR, and TCRdb kept only the in-frame ones, dropping some. The sample lists some 390,000 clones, approximately 90% occurring once. Sample: peripheral blood, taken in a trial of Ad26.COV2.S vaccine versus placebo. The receptor source for this set is a person aged 18-60 years who received the Ad26.COV2.S COVID-19 vaccine or a placebo. CDR3s include the opening cysteine and the closing phenylalanine or tryptophan. A D gene is named only where the DNA matches it firmly. Clone size is shown for a subset of rows, as once, few, many or a class of expanded clone.

NA	TRBV3-1/TRBV3-2	NA	TRBJ1-1	TGTGCCAGCAGCGCCCAGGTTGGGACCATGGACCTGAACACTGAAGCTTTCTTT	CASSAQVGTMDLNTEAFF
NA	TRBV19	NA	TRBJ2-2	TGTGCCAGTACCAAAACCGGGGAGCTGTTTTTT	CASTKTGELFF
NA	TRBV5-1	TRBD2	TRBJ2-7	TGCGCCAGCAGCTTGGGGACTAGCGGGAGTGGCGAGCAGTACTTC	CASSLGTSGSGEQYF
once	TRBV6-4	NA	TRBJ1-1	TGTGCCAGCAGTGACTCGTATGGGGGAAACACTGAAGCTTTCTTT	CASSDSYGGNTEAFF
NA	TRBV28	NA	TRBJ2-7	TGTGCCAGCAGTTTATACGCCCAACATATCTCCTACGAGCAGTACTTC	CASSLYAQHISYEQYF
few	TRBV10-3	NA	TRBJ1-1	TGTGCCATCAGTGAGTCTGTAGGGACTATGAACACTGAAGCTTTCTTT	CAISESVGTMNTEAFF
NA	TRBV6-4	NA	TRBJ2-6	TGTGCCAGCAGCCAGGGCTCTGGGGCCAACGTCCTGACTTTC	CASSQGSGANVLTF
NA	TRBV19	TRBD2	TRBJ2-1	TGTGCCAGTAGTATTCGGCGGCGGGAGGGCCGCTATGAGCAGTTCTTC	CASSIRRREGRYEQFF
NA	TRBV19	TRBD1	TRBJ1-5	TGTGCCAGTAGCTCACAGGGGGCCGTGCAGCCCCAGCATTTT	CASSSQGAVQPQHF
NA	TRBV10-1	NA	TRBJ2-3	TGCGCCAGCAGTGAGATCGCCCCCTCAGATACGCAGTATTTT	CASSEIAPSDTQYF
NA	TRBV4-1	TRBD2	TRBJ2-7	TGCGCCAGCAGCCAAGCCCGGACTAGCGGGAGCTACGAGCAGTACTTC	CASSQARTSGSYEQYF
NA	TRBV6-5	TRBD2	TRBJ2-1	TGTGCCAGCAGTCCATCCCGGACTAGCGGGCGCGAGCAGTTCTTC	CASSPSRTSGREQFF
NA	TRBV25-1	TRBD1	TRBJ1-1	TGTGCCAGCAGAATTACAGGGGGGACGGGGGTGTTCTTT	CASRITGGTGVFF
NA	TRBV7-9	TRBD2	TRBJ2-7	TGTGCCAGCAGCTTAGGGACTAGCGGTTCCTACGAGCAGTACTTC	CASSLGTSGSYEQYF
NA	TRBV27	NA	TRBJ2-5	TGTGCCAGCAGTTTAAGCCCGGTGGGGGAGACCCAGTACTTC	CASSLSPVGETQYF
once	TRBV6-2/TRBV6-3	TRBD1	TRBJ2-7	TGTGCCAGCAGTTACCTTGGCCGGGTACAGGGGGCGTCCGAGCAGTACTTC	CASSYLGRVQGASEQYF
once	TRBV12-3/TRBV12-4	NA	TRBJ1-5	TGTGCCAGCAGTTTAGGCCGGTATCAGCCCCAGCATTTT	CASSLGRYQPQHF
NA	TRBV7-2	NA	TRBJ2-1	TGTGCCAGCAGCTTAGGACCCGGTCCGTTCTTC	CASSLGPGPFF
NA	TRBV4-1	NA	TRBJ1-5	TGCGCCAGCAGCCACCCGGGACAACCGGATCAGCCCCAGCATTTT	CASSHPGQPDQPQHF
NA	TRBV4-1	TRBD2	TRBJ2-3	TGCGCCAGCAGCCGGGGACTAGCGGGAGCTATAGATACGCAGTATTTT	CASSRGLAGAIDTQYF
NA	TRBV3-1/TRBV3-2	TRBD1	TRBJ2-1	TGTGCCAGCAGCCAAGAGCAGGGGGCCGATGAGCAGTTCTTC	CASSQEQGADEQFF
NA	TRBV15	TRBD1	TRBJ1-2	TGTGCCACCAGCAGGACAGGGGGCTATGGCTACACCTTC	CATSRTGGYGYTF
few	TRBV10-1	NA	TRBJ2-1	TGCGCCAGCAGTGAGTCGAGGTTAGGCTATGAGCAGTTCTTC	CASSESRLGYEQFF
NA	TRBV18	NA	TRBJ2-7	TGTGCCAGCTCATCCGCGACAGGAGGTCCCCACTACGAGCAGTACTTC	CASSSATGGPHYEQYF
NA	TRBV6-5	TRBD1	TRBJ1-5	TGTGCCAGCAGCCCGCGCGGACAGGGGAACCAGCCCCAGCATTTT	CASSPRGQGNQPQHF
NA	TRBV15	NA	TRBJ2-7	TGTGCCACCAGCCAACAGGGCGGATACGAGCAGTACTTC	CATSQQGGYEQYF
NA	TRBV3-1/TRBV3-2	NA	TRBJ2-1	TGTGCCAGCAGCCAAGAGTTGGTAGCAGCGGGTGCCCGGCGCAATGAGCAGTTCTTC	CASSQELVAAGARRNEQFF
once	TRBV24-1	NA	TRBJ2-7	TGTGCCACCCTAGGGGGAACCTACGAGCAGTACTTC	CATLGGTYEQYF
NA	TRBV30	NA	TRBJ1-1	TGTGCCTGGAGTGTAGATGGGGGGACTGAAGCTTTCTTT	CAWSVDGGTEAFF
NA	TRBV6-1	TRBD1	TRBJ2-1	TGTGCCAGCAGTGAAGCGTCTTGGGACAGGGGGCGGGAAGAGAACTACAATGAGCAGTTCTTC	CASSEASWDRGREENYNEQFF
once	TRBV7-9	TRBD2	TRBJ2-1	TGTGCCAGCACCCTCGGGGCGGGAGGTAGTAATGAGCAGTTCTTC	CASTLGAGGSNEQFF
once	TRBV7-2	NA	TRBJ2-2	TGTGCCAGCAGCTTGTACGGCGGGACAAACACCGGGGAGCTGTTTTTT	CASSLYGGTNTGELFF